This is a list of T cell receptor beta chains from one sample in a study of blood T cell repertoires in COVID-19. Profiling relied on immunoSEQ multiplex PCR, and the TCRdb table lists in-frame clones only, not all of them. Of around 62,000 clones listed, 75% to 90% are singletons. The sequenced sample was peripheral blood. Source of these receptors: a man aged 60 to 75 with acute or convalescent COVID-19. The CDR3 runs from the conserved cysteine through the conserved F or W. D genes are given only for firm matches. Expanded clones get a size class; other rows say once, few or many, or leave the size out.

J: TRBJ1-5; D: TRBD1; size: NA; V: TRBV15; DNA: TGTGCCACCAGCAGAGATCGCCCGGGACAGACTTATCAGCCCCAGCATTTT; CDR3: CATSRDRPGQTYQPQHF
J: TRBJ1-3; D: NA; size: once; V: TRBV11-3; DNA: TGTGCCAGCACGGGCAGGGGAGGAAACACCATATATTTT; CDR3: CASTGRGGNTIYF
J: TRBJ2-5; D: TRBD2; size: NA; V: TRBV7-9; DNA: TGTGCCAGCAGCCCGACTAGCGGGAGGGCCGGGGAGACCCAGTACTTC; CDR3: CASSPTSGRAGETQYF
J: TRBJ2-7; D: TRBD2; size: few; V: TRBV4-1; DNA: TGCGCCAGCAGCCAAGTAGCGGGAGGCTACGAGCAGTACTTC; CDR3: CASSQVAGGYEQYF
J: TRBJ2-1; D: NA; size: NA; V: TRBV5-1; DNA: TGCGCCAGCAGCTTGGAACAAATTATCTACAATGAGCAGTTCTTC; CDR3: CASSLEQIIYNEQFF
J: TRBJ1-3; D: NA; size: NA; V: TRBV19; DNA: TGTGCCAGTAGTCTGGGAAACACCATATATTTT; CDR3: CASSLGNTIYF
J: TRBJ2-6; D: NA; size: NA; V: TRBV9; DNA: TGTGCCAGCAGCGGGGCTCCAGGGAGGTCTGGGGCCAACGTCCTGACTTTC; CDR3: CASSGAPGRSGANVLTF
J: TRBJ2-7; D: NA; size: NA; V: TRBV6-1; DNA: TGTGCCAGCAGTGAAATGAAACATACTACCTACGAGCAGTACTTC; CDR3: CASSEMKHTTYEQYF
J: TRBJ1-5; D: NA; size: once; V: TRBV19; DNA: TGTGCCATCTCCGGGAGGAGCAATCAGCCCCAGCATTTT; CDR3: CAISGRSNQPQHF
J: TRBJ1-2; D: TRBD1; size: few; V: TRBV4-1; DNA: TGCGCCAGCAGCCCTATGACAGGGCCGCGTGCCTCAAACACCTTC; CDR3: CASSPMTGPRASNTF
J: TRBJ2-7; D: TRBD2; size: NA; V: TRBV7-2; DNA: TGTGCCAGCAGCTTAGGGGGGGGAGAGGGGTACGAGCAGTACTTC; CDR3: CASSLGGGEGYEQYF
J: TRBJ2-5; D: NA; size: NA; V: TRBV5-6; DNA: TGTGCCAGCAGTTGGACTAACCAAGAGACCCAGTACTTC; CDR3: CASSWTNQETQYF
J: TRBJ1-1; D: NA; size: NA; V: TRBV5-1; DNA: TGCGCCAGCAGCTTCAATTCAGCAGGGGCAGGTACTGAAGCTTTCTTT; CDR3: CASSFNSAGAGTEAFF
J: TRBJ2-1; D: TRBD1; size: NA; V: TRBV7-9; DNA: TGTGCCAGCAGCCACCCGGGACAGGGAGCCCATGAGCAGTTCTTC; CDR3: CASSHPGQGAHEQFF
J: TRBJ1-3; D: NA; size: NA; V: TRBV18; DNA: TGTGCCAGCTCACCAAGCGGGGGAAGCTCTGGAAACACCATATATTTT; CDR3: CASSPSGGSSGNTIYF
J: TRBJ2-7; D: TRBD1; size: NA; V: TRBV7-3; DNA: TGTGCCAGCAGCTTAGACAGGGTCTACGAGCAGTACTTC; CDR3: CASSLDRVYEQYF
J: TRBJ2-3; D: NA; size: NA; V: TRBV29-1; DNA: TGCAGCGCCGGACTTTGGGATACGCAGTATTTT; CDR3: CSAGLWDTQYF
J: TRBJ1-3; D: NA; size: NA; V: TRBV5-6; DNA: TGTGCCAGCAGCCCCGGGGTACCTGGAAACACCATATATTTT; CDR3: CASSPGVPGNTIYF
J: TRBJ2-2; D: TRBD2; size: NA; V: TRBV3-1/TRBV3-2; DNA: TGTGCCAGCAGCCAAGACCAGGGACTAGCGGGAGACACCGGGGAGCTGTTTTTT; CDR3: CASSQDQGLAGDTGELFF
J: TRBJ2-4; D: TRBD2; size: NA; V: TRBV7-8; DNA: TGTGCCAGCAGCTTAGCCCAGCGGGAGACAAACATTCAGTACTTC; CDR3: CASSLAQRETNIQYF
J: TRBJ2-3; D: NA; size: NA; V: TRBV7-2; DNA: TGTGCCAGCAGCTTAGAACTAGTTCCAGATACGCAGTATTTT; CDR3: CASSLELVPDTQYF
J: TRBJ2-2; D: TRBD2; size: NA; V: TRBV6-4; DNA: TGTGCCAGCAGATGGACTAGCGGGAGGGCCGCCGGGGAGCTGTTTTTT; CDR3: CASRWTSGRAAGELFF
J: TRBJ1-2; D: NA; size: once; V: TRBV5-1; DNA: TGCGCCAGCAGCTTCGACAGTTCCCCCTATGGCTACACCTTC; CDR3: CASSFDSSPYGYTF
J: TRBJ2-3; D: NA; size: NA; V: TRBV7-2; DNA: TGTGCCAGCAGCTTAGCGGTAGGGGGAGGGCCCACAGATACGCAGTATTTT; CDR3: CASSLAVGGGPTDTQYF
J: TRBJ2-7; D: TRBD2; size: NA; V: TRBV6-5; DNA: TGTGCCAGCAACGGACTAGCGGCGTTCTACGAGCAGTACTTC; CDR3: CASNGLAAFYEQYF
J: TRBJ2-5; D: TRBD2; size: NA; V: TRBV7-9; DNA: TGTGCCAGCAGCACCTTGGCTAGCGGGAGGGTTGGGGAGACCCAGTACTTC; CDR3: CASSTLASGRVGETQYF
J: TRBJ2-5; D: NA; size: NA; V: TRBV5-1; DNA: TGCGCCAGCAGCCGCGAGCTACAAGAGACCCAGTACTTC; CDR3: CASSRELQETQYF
J: TRBJ1-4; D: NA; size: NA; V: TRBV29-1; DNA: TGCAGCGTTGACGCGGATACTGATGAAAAACTGTTTTTT; CDR3: CSVDADTDEKLFF
J: TRBJ2-7; D: TRBD2; size: NA; V: TRBV7-8; DNA: TGTGCCAGCAGCCCGAGTGGGACTAGCGGGAGGGCGGGTTACGAGCAGTACTTC; CDR3: CASSPSGTSGRAGYEQYF
J: TRBJ1-1; D: NA; size: NA; V: TRBV28; DNA: TGTGCCAGCAGTTTGGGATATCCGCGGGGTGAAGCTTTCTTT; CDR3: CASSLGYPRGEAFF
J: TRBJ2-1; D: TRBD1; size: NA; V: TRBV9; DNA: TGTGCCAGCAGCGTAGCGGACAGGGTCAATGAGCAGTTCTTC; CDR3: CASSVADRVNEQFF
J: TRBJ2-5; D: TRBD2; size: NA; V: TRBV5-1; DNA: TGCGCCAGCAGCGCCGGGACTAACCAAGAGACCCAGTACTTC; CDR3: CASSAGTNQETQYF
J: TRBJ2-7; D: TRBD2; size: NA; V: TRBV3-1/TRBV3-2; DNA: TGTGCCAGCAGCCAAACGACTAGCGGGGGCTCCTACGAGCAGTACTTC; CDR3: CASSQTTSGGSYEQYF
J: TRBJ2-2; D: TRBD2; size: NA; V: TRBV29-1; DNA: TGCAGCGTTGGTTTCCTAGCGGGGTTCACCGGGGAGCTGTTTTTT; CDR3: CSVGFLAGFTGELFF
J: TRBJ1-1; D: TRBD1; size: NA; V: TRBV13; DNA: TGTGCCAGCAGCCAGCCGAACAGGGGGTACACTGAAGCTTTCTTT; CDR3: CASSQPNRGYTEAFF
J: TRBJ2-1; D: TRBD2; size: NA; V: TRBV2; DNA: TGTGCCAGCGCTAGCGGGGGGGACAATGAGCAGTTCTTC; CDR3: CASASGGDNEQFF
J: TRBJ2-1; D: NA; size: NA; V: TRBV12-3/TRBV12-4; DNA: TGTGCCAGCAGGGGCATCTATGAGCAGTTCTTC; CDR3: CASRGIYEQFF
J: TRBJ2-1; D: TRBD2; size: NA; V: TRBV28; DNA: TGTGCCAGCAGTTGGACTAGCGGAGTCGAGAGGTTCTTC; CDR3: CASSWTSGVERFF
J: TRBJ2-7; D: TRBD1; size: NA; V: TRBV19; DNA: TGTGCCAGTAGTCTGCGGGACAGGGGTTACCCCTACGAGCAGTACTTC; CDR3: CASSLRDRGYPYEQYF
J: TRBJ1-1; D: TRBD1; size: NA; V: TRBV4-1; DNA: TGCGCCAGCAAGGGTACTGGGACAGTGAACACTGAAGCTTTCTTT; CDR3: CASKGTGTVNTEAFF
J: TRBJ2-7; D: NA; size: few; V: TRBV6-6; DNA: TGTGCCAGCAGTTACCCGGGACAAGGAATCTACGAGCAGTACTTC; CDR3: CASSYPGQGIYEQYF
J: TRBJ2-7; D: TRBD2; size: once; V: TRBV9; DNA: TGTGCCAGCAGCGCGGGGGGTGATACTGCCTACGAGCAGTACTTC; CDR3: CASSAGGDTAYEQYF
J: TRBJ2-5; D: NA; size: NA; V: TRBV5-1; DNA: TGCGCCAGCAGCTCGACTGGGGGGCAAGAGACCCAGTACTTC; CDR3: CASSSTGGQETQYF
J: TRBJ1-1; D: NA; size: NA; V: TRBV28; DNA: TGTGCCAGCAGTTTATCAGGAGGGAATACTGAAGCTTTCTTT; CDR3: CASSLSGGNTEAFF
J: TRBJ2-1; D: NA; size: once; V: TRBV5-1; DNA: TGCGCCAGCAGCTTGGTCAGGGTGGGTGGTGAGCAGTTCTTC; CDR3: CASSLVRVGGEQFF
J: TRBJ1-5; D: NA; size: NA; V: TRBV6-6; DNA: TGTGCCAGCAGTGATGCCGGGACACCCTTACAGCCCCAGCATTTT; CDR3: CASSDAGTPLQPQHF
J: TRBJ2-1; D: TRBD2; size: NA; V: TRBV3-1/TRBV3-2; DNA: TGTGCCAGCAGGGCACTAGCGGGAGGACACAATGAGCAGTTCTTC; CDR3: CASRALAGGHNEQFF
J: TRBJ2-1; D: NA; size: NA; V: TRBV19; DNA: TGTGCCAGTAGTCGGCTACTCCGGGACAATGAGCAGTTCTTC; CDR3: CASSRLLRDNEQFF
J: TRBJ2-6; D: TRBD1; size: NA; V: TRBV4-2; DNA: TGTGCCAGCACAAGGACAGGGGGCGGCACTGGGGCCAACGTCCTGACTTTC; CDR3: CASTRTGGGTGANVLTF
J: TRBJ2-3; D: TRBD2; size: NA; V: TRBV5-1; DNA: TGCGCCAGCAGCTTGGTGTCTAGCGGGAGGACAGATACGCAGTATTTT; CDR3: CASSLVSSGRTDTQYF
J: TRBJ2-3; D: NA; size: NA; V: TRBV3-1/TRBV3-2; DNA: TGTGCCAGCAGCCAGAGAGATACGCAGTATTTT; CDR3: CASSQRDTQYF
J: TRBJ1-5; D: NA; size: NA; V: TRBV6-5; DNA: TGTGCCAGCACTCCGCGGGGGGAAGCCCAGCATTTT; CDR3: CASTPRGEAQHF
J: TRBJ1-3; D: NA; size: NA; V: TRBV21-1; DNA: TGTGCCAGCAGAATCCGTCCGCCCAGGGCTGGTGGAAACACCATATATTTT; CDR3: CASRIRPPRAGGNTIYF